These 15 T cell receptor beta chains originate from one sample sequenced in a study of blood T cell repertoires in COVID-19. The protocol was immunoSEQ multiplex PCR, while the TCRdb copy is restricted to in-frame clones and leaves out a portion. The data contain about 310,000 clones, about nine tenths of them singletons. Source material: PBMCs or T cells enriched from blood (not recorded which). These receptors all come from a woman aged 40 to 49 who had recovered from COVID-19.

The chain is built from TRBV11-2 and TRBJ1-1; D gene ambiguous. Germline loops: CDR1 SGHAT, CDR2 FQNNGV. With 5 bases removed from V and 3 bases from J, the gap between germline ends came to 10 bases. There are 13 residues in the CDR3. In DNA, the CDR3 is TGTGCCAGCAGCCCTACTTATTACACTGAAGCTTTCTTT. Amino acids: CASSPTYYTEAFF.

V is TRBV6-1 and J is TRBJ1-1; possibly TRBD1 for D (5 bases). Germline V gene data show CDR1 as MNHNS and CDR2 as SASEGT. V was pared by 3 bases and J by 14 bases, with 13 bases between. This CDR3 is 11 amino acids long. CDR3 sequence: CASSDGASVFF. Here the CDR3 DNA reads TGTGCCAGCAGTGATGGGGCCTCGGTATTCTTT.

This rearrangement joins TRBV5-4 to TRBJ1-3; D remains ambiguous. The CDR3 has 14 residues. Germline V gene data show CDR1 as SGHNT and CDR2 as YYREEE (reference sequence). Trimming left V 2 bases short and J 1 base short, with 7 bases between. CDR3 region: CASSLELSGNTIYF. Written as DNA, the CDR3 is TGTGCCAGCAGCTTAGAGCTATCTGGAAACACCATATATTTT.

The V gene is TRBV29-1, the J gene TRBJ1-1; D not certain. Germline values: CDR1 SQVTM, CDR2 ANQGSEA. Deletions cut 8 bases from V and 12 bases from J, with 13 bases between. CDR3 length equals 9 residues. The CDR3 sequence: CSPLGGTFF. The CDR3 DNA reads as TGCAGCCCCCTAGGAGGGACTTTCTTT.

The chain has TRBV2 and TRBJ2-1; possibly TRBD2 for D (5 bases). The germline V and J ends were trimmed by 10 bases and 5 bases, with 15 bases remaining between them. The CDR3 extends over 13 amino acids. CDR1 and CDR2 from the germline V gene are SNHLY and FYNNEI. The DNA of the CDR3 is TGTGCCACCCACCCGGGGTTAAACAATGAGCAGTTCTTC. This translates into CATHPGLNNEQFF.

This clone was counted a single time. The chain uses TRBV7-9 and TRBJ2-7, with 13 bases identical to TRBD2. Germline V gene data show CDR1 as SEHNR and CDR2 as FQNEAQ (reference sequence). V shed 5 bases and J 5 bases; nucleotides not matched to a gene: 6. The CDR3 is 15 amino acids. The CDR3 bases are TGTGCCAGCAGCCAAGGACTAGCGGGAGACCACGAGCAGTACTTC. It is translated as CASSQGLAGDHEQYF.

The table lists this clone with a count of one. This sequence joins TRBV27 and TRBJ2-5; possible D gene TRBD2, 5 bases. V lost 6 bases to trimming and J lost 0 bases, with 17 bases between them. The length of the CDR3 is 16 residues. The germline V gene encodes CDR1 MNHEY and CDR2 SMNVEV (reference sequence). The DNA for the CDR3 is TGTGCCAGCAGCCGCCCAGCGGAGCCGTACCAAGAGACCCAGTACTTC. Translating gives CASSRPAEPYQETQYF.

The V gene is TRBV28, the J gene TRBJ2-7, with 9 bases identical to TRBD1. Germline V gene sequence: CDR1 MDHEN, CDR2 SYDVKM. J gave up 4 bases and V 6 bases, and 7 bases lay outside the gene matches. CDR3 length: 14 amino acids. CDR3 DNA: TGTGCCAGCAGAACGGACAGGGGCCCTTACGAGCAGTACTTC. It yields the protein CASRTDRGPYEQYF.

The V gene is TRBV4-1, the J gene TRBJ1-2; D is perhaps TRBD1 (6 bases). The germline V and J ends were trimmed by 3 bases and 2 bases, with 16 bases remaining between them. The CDR3 runs to 16 residues. From germline, CDR1 is MGHRA and CDR2 YSYEKL. The CDR3 DNA reads TGCGCCAGCAGCCAGAGCCCGATGAGGGGGAACTATGGCTACACCTTC. This translates into CASSQSPMRGNYGYTF.

In its sample, this clone was seen a few times. CDR3 nucleotides: TGTGCCAGCAGCTCAGGGCCTAACTATGGCTACACCTTC. Encoded protein: CASSSGPNYGYTF. The V call is TRBV7-2, the J call TRBJ1-2; a possible D gene is TRBD1 (5 bases). Germline V gene sequence: CDR1 SGHTA, CDR2 FQGNSA. The CDR3 extends over 13 amino acids. The germline V and J ends were trimmed by 4 bases and 0 bases, with 6 bases remaining between them.

The gene calls are TRBV11-3 and TRBJ1-1; no reliable D call. The V end lost 11 bases, the J end lost 6 bases, and 13 bases lay between the germline ends. CDR3 length: 11 residues. Germline CDR1 reads SGHNT; CDR2 reads YENEEA. The CDR3 here is CAGGRGPEAFF. CDR3 in DNA: TGTGCCGGTGGGAGAGGACCTGAAGCTTTCTTT.

The V gene is TRBV30, the J gene TRBJ2-1; unclear D gene. CDR1 GTSNPN and CDR2 SVGIG come from the germline V gene (reference sequence). The germline V and J ends were trimmed by 3 bases and 3 bases, with 9 bases remaining between them. This CDR3 has 13 residues. Written as DNA, the CDR3 is TGTGCCTGGAGCACGGGTTACTACAATGAGCAGTTCTTC. Translation gives CAWSTGYYNEQFF.

This chain connects TRBV11-1 to TRBJ2-7; D perhaps matches TRBD2 (5 bases). The CDR3 extends over 14 amino acids. The V end was cut by 5 bases, the J end by 5 bases, with 16 bases between. Germline loops: CDR1 SGHAT, CDR2 FQDESV (reference sequence). CDR3 sequence: CASSPGLPWDEQYF. As DNA, the CDR3 is TGTGCCAGCAGCCCCGGACTGCCTTGGGACGAGCAGTACTTC.

The chain couples TRBV2 to TRBJ1-5; D is ambiguous. Germline V gives CDR1 SNHLY, CDR2 FYNNEI. The CDR3 covers 15 residues. Trimming removed 5 bases from V and 5 bases from J, with 16 bases in between. The CDR3 bases are TGTGCCAGCAGTCCGGAGGTAGCAACAGATCAGCCCCAGCATTTT. It encodes CASSPEVATDQPQHF.

V is TRBV7-9 and J is TRBJ2-1; D is uncertain. Trimming removed 1 base at V and 9 bases at J, with 10 bases between. Germline V lookup: CDR1 SEHNR, CDR2 FQNEAQ (reference sequence). The CDR3 runs 13 residues. CDR3 in amino acids: CASSLGGTVEQFF. CDR3 nucleotide sequence: TGTGCCAGCAGCTTAGGAGGAACGGTTGAGCAGTTCTTC.